These 9 T cell receptor beta chains were sequenced from one sample in a study of T-cell memory formation after mild COVID-19. TCRdb called the 5' RACE reads again in MiXCR, with one record for every CDR3 protein. This sample yields about 14,000 distinct CDR3 sequences, of which more than 10% are seen a single time; 49% belongs to the top ten. Material for sequencing was PBMCs or a T cell subset sorted from them (not recorded which). These receptors were taken from an adult woman who had mild COVID-19 (a few samples of this study predate the infection). Cell type and time point are not known.

Many counts were recorded for this clonotype. The chain carries TRBV25-1 and TRBJ1-5, with unresolved D. This CDR3 contains 13 residues. Germline CDR1 MGHDK, CDR2 SYGVNS. V lost 5 bases to trimming and J lost 7 bases, with 12 bases between them. This CDR3 reads CASSPPPGQPQHF. The DNA for the CDR3 is TGTGCCAGCAGTCCCCCGCCGGGACAGCCCCAGCATTTT.

The sample holds many counts of this clonotype. The chain has TRBV12-3 or TRBV12-4 and TRBJ1-5; 7 bases agree with TRBD1. The length of the CDR3 is 15 residues. After removal of 5 bases from V and 4 bases from J, the junction contained 8 bases not matched to a gene. The CDR3 DNA sequence: TGTGCCAGCAGTGGGGACAGAACTAGGAATCAGCCCCAGCATTTT. This translates into CASSGDRTRNQPQHF.

In this sample, this clonotype is large. V gene TRBV7-9 combines with J gene TRBJ2-7; D gene ambiguous. V lost 1 base, J lost 3 bases, and 10 bases lay in between. Germline-derived CDR1 and CDR2 are SEHNR and FQNEAQ (reference sequence). The CDR3 covers 14 residues. The CDR3 DNA follows: TGTGCCAGCAGCTTAGTTTTAACAGACTACGAGCAGTACTTC. It translates to CASSLVLTDYEQYF.

This clonotype showed up many times. The chain recombines TRBV7-9 with TRBJ1-2; D may be TRBD1 (6 bases). Trimming removed 0 bases from V and 3 bases from J, with 20 bases in between. The CDR3 extends over 18 amino acids. Germline V gene data show CDR1 as SEHNR and CDR2 as FQNEAQ (reference sequence). The CDR3 sequence: CASSLAGILAGEDYGYTF. The CDR3 DNA follows: TGTGCCAGCAGCTTAGCGGGGATTTTGGCAGGGGAAGACTATGGCTACACCTTC.

The table lists this clonotype with many counts. The V gene is TRBV16, the J gene TRBJ2-3; the D is unclear. Germline CDR1 KGHSY, CDR2 FQNENV. There are 14 residues in the CDR3. V lost 8 bases, J lost 0 bases, and 12 bases lay in between. The CDR3 reads CASGYTTSTDTQYF. In DNA, the CDR3 is TGTGCCAGCGGTTACACGACTAGCACAGATACGCAGTATTTT.

The chain employs TRBV27 and TRBJ2-3; D is ambiguous. The germline CDR1 and CDR2 sequences are MNHEY and SMNVEV (reference sequence). Trimming took off 3 bases at V and 0 bases at J, with 7 bases between the two ends. This CDR3 is 14 amino acids long. CDR3 region: CASSFGYSTDTQYF. CDR3 coding DNA: TGTGCCAGCAGTTTCGGATATAGCACAGATACGCAGTATTTT.

This rearrangement joins TRBV20-1 to TRBJ2-3; D ambiguous. Between the trimmed V and J ends, which lost 0 bases and 0 bases, there was a span of 16 bases. Germline loops: CDR1 DFQATT, CDR2 SNEGSKA (reference sequence). This CDR3 spans 17 amino acids. CDR3 region: CSARDLGRSSSTDTQYF. The CDR3 region has the DNA TGCAGTGCTAGAGATCTGGGCAGGTCATCTAGCACAGATACGCAGTATTTT.

This clonotype was seen ten or more times. The rearrangement links TRBV20-1 to TRBJ2-7; no reliable D call. Germline-derived CDR1 and CDR2 are DFQATT and SNEGSKA (reference sequence). The CDR3 consists of 13 residues. The V end lost 0 bases, the J end lost 2 bases, and 8 bases lay between the germline ends. CDR3 DNA sequence: TGCAGTGCTAGAGATTTGTCCCCCTACGAGCAGTACTTC. Translating it yields CSARDLSPYEQYF.

This clonotype was counted at least ten times. In nucleotides, the CDR3 is TGTGCCAGCAGTTACTCGAAGCCCTCGGGACTAGGGATCCATGAGCAGTTCTTC. Translation gives CASSYSKPSGLGIHEQFF. This chain connects TRBV6-5 to TRBJ2-1; 8 bases are a match to TRBD2. The germline V gene has CDR1 MNHEY and CDR2 SVGAGI. V lost 0 bases and J lost 8; bases outside the gene matches: 15. The CDR3 is 18 amino acids.